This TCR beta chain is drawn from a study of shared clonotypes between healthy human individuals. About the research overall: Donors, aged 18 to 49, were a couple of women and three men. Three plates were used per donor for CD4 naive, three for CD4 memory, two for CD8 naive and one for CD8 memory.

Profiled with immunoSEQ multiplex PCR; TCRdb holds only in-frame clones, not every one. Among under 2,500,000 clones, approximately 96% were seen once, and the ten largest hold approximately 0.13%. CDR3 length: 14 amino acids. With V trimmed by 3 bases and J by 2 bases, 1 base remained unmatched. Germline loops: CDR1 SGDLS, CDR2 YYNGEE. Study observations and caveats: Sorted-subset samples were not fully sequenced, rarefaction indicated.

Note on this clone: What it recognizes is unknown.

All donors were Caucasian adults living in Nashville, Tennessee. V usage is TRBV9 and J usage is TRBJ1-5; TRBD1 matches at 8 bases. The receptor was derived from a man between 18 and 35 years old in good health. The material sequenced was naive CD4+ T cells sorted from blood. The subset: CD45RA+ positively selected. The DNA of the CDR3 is TGTGCCAGCAGCGCACAGGGGGGCAATCAGCCCCAGCATTTT. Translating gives CASSAQGGNQPQHF.